The 10 T cell receptor beta chains below were found in one sample sequenced in a study of blood T cell repertoires in COVID-19. Here immunoSEQ multiplex PCR was the method, and the copy in TCRdb shows in-frame clones only, minus some. In the table there are some 77,000 clones, approximately 90% of which are singletons. The sample taken for sequencing was peripheral blood. The source is a man in his thirties or forties with acute or convalescent COVID-19.

The V gene is TRBV7-8, the J gene TRBJ1-2; D perhaps matches TRBD1 (6 bases). The CDR3 is 14 amino acids. Per germline, CDR1 SGHVS and CDR2 FQNEAQ. V was cut by 5 bases and J by 0 bases, with 10 bases left in between. The chain's CDR3 is CASSPDRTNYGYTF. The DNA for the CDR3 is TGTGCCAGCAGCCCAGACAGGACTAACTATGGCTACACCTTC.

This sequence joins TRBV27 and TRBJ2-7, with 13 bases lining up with TRBD2. Germline V gene sequence: CDR1 MNHEY, CDR2 SMNVEV (reference sequence). V dropped 4 bases and J dropped 6; count of bases not matched to a gene: 6. The CDR3 has 15 residues. CDR3 sequence: CASSSPGLAGPEQYF. The CDR3 nucleotides read TGTGCCAGCAGTTCCCCGGGACTAGCGGGACCCGAGCAGTACTTC.

About this clone itself: The same CDR3 can be traced to other DNA sequences in this sample. The genes are TRBV9 and TRBJ2-2; D unresolved. Germline CDR1 and CDR2: SGDLS and YYNGEE. Trimming took 4 bases from V and 5 from J, leaving 9 bases between them. This CDR3 region has 13 residues. The CDR3 region has the DNA TGTGCCAGCAGCCCCTCCGTAACCGGGGAGCTGTTTTTT. Translating gives CASSPSVTGELFF.

The chain employs TRBV5-4 and TRBJ2-1; no clear D gene. In germline, CDR1 is SGHNT, CDR2 YYREEE (reference sequence). This CDR3 is built from 16 residues. V dropped 0 bases and J dropped 0 bases, with 10 bases sitting between them. The CDR3 sequence: CASSLGSPGSYNEQFF. CDR3 DNA sequence: TGTGCCAGCAGCTTGGGAAGTCCAGGCTCCTACAATGAGCAGTTCTTC.

In this sample, this clone turned up once. The chain links TRBV7-9 to TRBJ2-3; 12 positions match TRBD2. This CDR3 spans 17 amino acids. Germline V CDR1 and CDR2: SEHNR, FQNEAQ (reference sequence). J lost 6 bases, V lost 4 bases, and 11 bases had no gene match. The CDR3 DNA follows: TGTGCCAGCAGCTCGGCGACTAGCGGGAGAGGTTGGGATACGCAGTATTTT. Translation: CASSSATSGRGWDTQYF.

The rearrangement joins TRBV27 to TRBJ1-4, with D possibly matching TRBD1 (6 bases). CDR1 and CDR2 from the germline V gene are MNHEY and SMNVEV (reference sequence). This CDR3 contains 16 residues. Trimming removed 0 bases from V and 7 bases from J, with 15 bases in between. For the CDR3, the DNA is TGTGCCAGCAGTTTATCAGTGCGGGGGGCCGGTGAAAAACTGTTTTTT. Protein product: CASSLSVRGAGEKLFF.

The genes are TRBV9 and TRBJ2-7; 12 bases are a match to TRBD2. J was trimmed by 6 bases and V by 0 bases; bases with no gene match: 4. The CDR3 has 15 residues. Germline CDR1 and CDR2: SGDLS and YYNGEE. CDR3 DNA: TGTGCCAGCAGCGTAGAAGGACTAGCGGGAAGCGAGCAGTACTTC. Its translation: CASSVEGLAGSEQYF.

The gene calls are TRBV7-8 and TRBJ2-2; a weak D match, TRBD2 (6 bases). CDR3 length equals 16 residues. CDR1 is SGHVS, CDR2 FQNEAQ, per germline. V lost 5 bases, J lost 1 base, and 14 bases lay in between. For the CDR3, the DNA is TGTGCCAGCAGCCGACGGGAGTTTCAGAACACCGGGGAGCTGTTTTTT. Translation: CASSRREFQNTGELFF.

V gene TRBV28 combines with J gene TRBJ2-5; D perhaps matches TRBD1 (8 bases). V shed 3 bases and J shed 5 bases, with 28 bases lying between them. Germline values: CDR1 MDHEN, CDR2 SYDVKM. This CDR3 is built from 19 residues. The CDR3 DNA sequence: TGTGCCAGCAGTTTCCCCCCGGACAGGGACTACTCCGCGGTGGAGACCCAGTACTTC. It codes for CASSFPPDRDYSAVETQYF.

V gene TRBV7-8 combines with J gene TRBJ2-2; TRBD1 aligns across 7 bases. The CDR3 covers 16 residues. V shed 4 bases, J shed 2 bases, and the junction held 7 bases outside the gene matches. Germline assignment: CDR1 SGHVS and CDR2 FQNEAQ. This CDR3 reads CASSWVTGDNTGELFF. In DNA form, the CDR3 reads TGTGCCAGCAGCTGGGTTACAGGGGATAACACCGGGGAGCTGTTTTTT. Filled out from reference TRBV7-8 and TRBJ2-2, the complete variable domain reads GAGVSQSPRYKVAKRGQDVALRCDPISGHVSLFWYQQALGQGPEFLTYFQNEAQLDKSGLPSDRFFAERPEGSVSTLKIQRTQQEDSAVYLCASSWVTGDNTGELFFGEGSRLTVL.